The 22 T cell receptor beta chains reported below all come from one sample, sequenced in a study of blood T cell repertoires in COVID-19. Profiling relied on immunoSEQ multiplex PCR, and the TCRdb table lists in-frame clones only, not all of them. Of 70,000 or so clones listed, more than 80% are singletons. The sample taken for sequencing was peripheral blood. The receptors were sampled from a woman older than 75 with active or convalescent COVID-19.

The gene calls are TRBV19 and TRBJ2-1, with D perhaps TRBD2 (6 bases). CDR1 LNHDA and CDR2 SQIVND come from the germline V gene (reference sequence). Deletions cut 3 bases from V and 5 bases from J, with 14 bases between. The CDR3 covers 15 residues. The CDR3 loop reads CASSIHGGFNNEQFF. CDR3 nucleotide sequence: TGTGCCAGTAGTATCCATGGGGGGTTCAACAATGAGCAGTTCTTC.

The J gene is TRBJ2-3, the V gene TRBV5-1; 8 nucleotides align to TRBD2. With 1 base clipped from V and 1 base from J, the junction kept 5 bases outside the gene matches. The CDR3 is 16 residues long. Germline V gives CDR1 SGHRS, CDR2 YFSETQ. The CDR3 loop reads CASSLFGAGGTDTQYF. For the CDR3, the DNA is TGCGCCAGCAGCTTGTTTGGAGCGGGGGGCACAGATACGCAGTATTTT.

V gene TRBV3-1 (or the pseudogene TRBV3-2) combines with J gene TRBJ1-5; D unclear. CDR3 length equals 14 residues. The germline V gene has CDR1 LGHDT and CDR2 YNNKEL (reference sequence). V shed 2 bases and J shed 4 bases, with 9 bases lying between them. CDR3 bases: TGTGCCAGCAGCCAAAAGTTACAGAATCAGCCCCAGCATTTT. Amino acids: CASSQKLQNQPQHF.

This rearrangement joins TRBV7-2 to TRBJ1-2; D may be TRBD1 (5 bases). The germline CDR1 and CDR2 sequences are SGHTA and FQGNSA. V lost 5 bases and J 4 bases, leaving 17 bases between the germline ends. This CDR3 is built from 15 residues. The CDR3 region has the DNA TGTGCCAGCAGCCGTGGGGCGGGATCTCTCTATGGCTACACCTTC. Translation: CASSRGAGSLYGYTF.

The chain joins TRBV5-1 to TRBJ2-3, with a tentative D call TRBD1 (6 bases). With 4 bases removed from V and 2 bases from J, the gap between germline ends came to 17 bases. Germline V CDR1 and CDR2: SGHRS, YFSETQ. The CDR3 is made up of 16 amino acids. The CDR3 DNA is TGCGCCAGCAGCCCAGGGGCTTTCTCCCACACAGATACGCAGTATTTT. It is translated as CASSPGAFSHTDTQYF. Looking up the rest from reference TRBV5-1 and TRBJ2-3 gives the full variable domain: KAGVTQTPRYLIKTRGQQVTLSCSPISGHRSVSWYQQTPGQGLQFLFEYFSETQRNKGNFPGRFSGRQFSNSRSEMNVSTLELGDSALYLCASSPGAFSHTDTQYFGPGTRLTVL.

This clone has only one observation. The chain carries TRBV7-9 and TRBJ1-5; D gene uncertain. The ends were cut back, 5 bases at V and 6 bases at J, with 14 bases in the middle. The CDR3 spans 14 residues. Germline CDR1 and CDR2: SEHNR and FQNEAQ (reference sequence). Here the CDR3 DNA reads TGTGCCAGCAGCCAAGGTCGGGAGGGTCAGCCCCAGCATTTT. Residues: CASSQGREGQPQHF.

The chain uses TRBV7-2 and TRBJ2-1; TRBD1 matches at 7 bases. V lost 5 bases and J lost 8; bases outside the gene matches: 9. Germline V gene data show CDR1 as SGHTA and CDR2 as FQGNSA. The CDR3 consists of 14 residues. This CDR3 reads CASSPTQTGYEQFF. CDR3 in DNA: TGTGCCAGCAGCCCGACGCAGACAGGGTATGAGCAGTTCTTC.

J is TRBJ1-6 and V is TRBV24-1; possible D gene TRBD1, 5 bases. V lost 7 bases to trimming and J lost 4 bases, with 13 bases between them. This CDR3 is 15 amino acids long. The germline V gene has CDR1 KGHDR and CDR2 SFDVKD. CDR3: CATSRQILYNSPLHF. CDR3 nucleotides: TGTGCCACCAGCAGACAGATTCTTTATAATTCACCCCTCCACTTT.

The V gene is TRBV6-6, the J gene TRBJ1-6; 10 nucleotides agree with TRBD1. Germline V CDR1 and CDR2: MNHNY, SVGAGI (reference sequence). V lost 5 bases to trimming and J lost 14 bases; unmatched junction nucleotides: 6. CDR3 length equals 13 residues. The CDR3 sequence: CASSPGQGMSLHF. In DNA, the CDR3 is TGTGCCAGCAGTCCGGGACAGGGGATGTCCCTCCACTTT.

V gene TRBV15 combines with J gene TRBJ2-3; 9 nucleotides align to TRBD1. CDR3 length: 13 residues. The V segment lost 9 bases and the J segment 2 bases; nucleotides outside the gene matches: 3. Germline V gene data show CDR1 as LNHNV and CDR2 as YYDKDF (reference sequence). CDR3 residues: CATRDRVTDTQYF. CDR3 coding DNA: TGTGCCACTAGGGACAGGGTCACAGATACGCAGTATTTT.

The rearrangement links TRBV20-1 to TRBJ2-5; 7 nucleotides match TRBD2. The germline gives CDR1 DFQATT, CDR2 SNEGSKA (reference sequence). The CDR3 sequence is 14 residues long. V lost 3 bases to trimming and J lost 2 bases; unmatched junction nucleotides: 6. The CDR3: CSASLGRGQETQYF. The DNA of the CDR3 is TGCAGTGCTAGTTTAGGGAGGGGTCAAGAGACCCAGTACTTC.

The genes are TRBV7-2 and TRBJ1-4; 11 nucleotides agree with TRBD1. The CDR3 has 14 amino acids. Germline trimming cut 5 bases from V and 8 bases from J; bases unmatched to any gene: 4. CDR1 and CDR2 from the germline V gene are SGHTA and FQGNSA. The CDR3 region has the DNA TGTGCCAGCAGCATCCGGGACAGGGGGGAAAAACTGTTTTTT. Its translation: CASSIRDRGEKLFF.

This chain uses TRBV2 with TRBJ2-5; perhaps TRBD2 as D (5 bases). This CDR3 is built from 16 residues. The ends were cut back, 1 base at V and 4 bases at J, with 16 bases in the middle. Germline V gives CDR1 SNHLY, CDR2 FYNNEI. CDR3 in amino acids: CASSEGHAGGLETQYF. The CDR3 region has the DNA TGTGCCAGCAGTGAAGGCCATGCCGGAGGTTTAGAGACCCAGTACTTC.

The gene calls are TRBV6-6 and TRBJ1-3; D gene unclear. Trimming left V 2 bases short and J 4 bases short, with 6 bases between. Per germline, CDR1 MNHNY and CDR2 SVGAGI (reference sequence). The CDR3 covers 13 residues. The CDR3 loop reads CASSYTGGNTIYF. The CDR3 bases are TGTGCCAGCAGTTACACCGGGGGAAACACCATATATTTT.

The rearrangement links TRBV5-8 to TRBJ2-2; 7 bases are shared with TRBD2. With V trimmed by 4 bases and J by 0 bases, 9 bases remained unmatched. The germline CDR1 and CDR2 sequences are SGHTS and YDEGEE. The CDR3 extends over 17 amino acids. CDR3 nucleotide sequence: TGTGCCAGCAGCGCGGGGCGGGAGCTCACGAACACCGGGGAGCTGTTTTTT. Amino acid sequence: CASSAGRELTNTGELFF.

The V gene is TRBV7-6, the J gene TRBJ2-1, with 8 bases matching TRBD2. The CDR3 totals 15 residues. From germline, CDR1 is SGHVS and CDR2 FNYEAQ. J gave up 5 bases and V 1 base, and 4 bases lay outside the gene matches. CDR3 in DNA: TGTGCCAGCAGCTTAGAGTCGGGGGGGAACAATGAGCAGTTCTTC. Translated: CASSLESGGNNEQFF.

The rearrangement joins TRBV11-2 to TRBJ1-2; D ambiguous. CDR1 and CDR2 (germline): SGHAT, FQNNGV. V lost 1 base, J lost 3 bases, and 9 bases lay in between. CDR3 length: 14 residues. The CDR3 sequence: CASSLAGNDYGYTF. The CDR3, as DNA: TGTGCCAGCAGCTTAGCGGGGAACGACTATGGCTACACCTTC.

This clone was detected once. V gene TRBV5-4 combines with J gene TRBJ2-5; D is unclear. Per the germline V gene, CDR1 is SGHNT and CDR2 is YYREEE (reference sequence). Trimming pared 0 bases from V and 4 bases from J, leaving 7 bases between. The CDR3 is 13 amino acids. This CDR3 is CASSLAESETQYF. The CDR3 DNA follows: TGTGCCAGCAGCTTGGCCGAGTCAGAGACCCAGTACTTC.

The chain is built from TRBV10-3 and TRBJ1-4; 10 nucleotides line up with TRBD1. CDR3 length equals 14 residues. Trimming at V came to 6 bases and at J to 8 bases, leaving 6 bases not matched to a gene. Germline values: CDR1 ENHRY, CDR2 SYGVKD. CDR3 in amino acids: CAISAGTGDEKLFF. CDR3 in DNA: TGTGCCATCAGCGCCGGGACAGGGGACGAAAAACTGTTTTTT.

V usage is TRBV7-9 and J usage is TRBJ1-1; D is unclear. Trimming stripped 6 bases from V and 1 base from J, with 18 bases between. Germline V gives CDR1 SEHNR, CDR2 FQNEAQ (reference sequence). The CDR3 extends over 16 amino acids. The CDR3 sequence is CASSTYGEVTNTEAFF. In nucleotides, the CDR3 is TGTGCCAGCAGTACTTATGGAGAAGTTACGAACACTGAAGCTTTCTTT.

This chain uses TRBV27 with TRBJ1-2, with D maybe TRBD1 (5 bases). The V end was cut by 7 bases, the J end by 4 bases, with 10 bases between. The CDR3 has 12 residues. Germline V gene lookup returns CDR1 MNHEY and CDR2 SMNVEV (reference sequence). The DNA of the CDR3 is TGTGCCAGCAAAGCAGGGCGCTATGGCTACACCTTC. The encoded protein is CASKAGRYGYTF.

This clone was counted a single time. This chain uses TRBV19 with TRBJ1-4, with D possibly matching TRBD1 (5 bases). The CDR3 spans 17 residues. Germline V gene sequence: CDR1 LNHDA, CDR2 SQIVND (reference sequence). Trimming took 3 bases from V and 1 from J, leaving 15 bases between them. The CDR3 spells CASSIVIRGGTNEKLFF. The CDR3 nucleotides are TGTGCCAGTAGTATTGTAATCCGCGGGGGAACTAATGAAAAACTGTTTTTT.